Listed below are T cell receptor beta chains from one sample, sequenced in a study of cytomegalovirus exposure and HLA in healthy donors. Profiled with immunoSEQ multiplex PCR; TCRdb holds only in-frame clones, not every one. Found here are around 140,000 clones, over 70% of them singletons; the top ten hold roughly 1.5%. The sample consisted of PBMCs. These receptor sequences come from a woman aged 18-29 years in good health and CMV-seronegative. Each CDR3 is given without its conserved first and last residue. The order of the fields is V gene, CDR3 protein.

TRBV30 | AWSTGTGYTGELF
TRBV6-6 | ASSSGNYGYT
TRBV30 | AWGRRQPGNTIY
TRBV5-4 | ASSLGGLAGYNEQF
TRBV30 | ACAPGQGDSYEQY
TRBV4-1 | AASRERDSYNEQF
TRBV5-1 | ASSSPLQDEQY
TRBV27 | ASSERTLDIQY
TRBV4-1 | ASSQDRREGIETQY
TRBV4-2 | ASSQVAGTAITDTQY
TRBV9 | ASSGVSAGTFAEQY
TRBV7-9 | ASSKTPGLGRETQY
TRBV30 | AWGIAGTYEQY
TRBV7-7 | ASSLAREAEQF
TRBV6-5 | ASSYLTADGYT
TRBV29-1 | SVEYGTSGRDPSTDTQY
TRBV7-9 | ASSRRQGRYNEQF
TRBV19 | ASKAPTGSGNTIY
TRBV12-5 | ASGLGRWAGGEQF
TRBV5-1 | ASSSRQHQETQY
TRBV14 | ASSPWDRVTEAF
TRBV30 | AWSVLVTGEAF
TRBV6-1 | ASRMTGGSNQPQH
TRBV10-3 | AISSSDVYEQY
TRBV5-1 | ASSRGQGNEKLF
TRBV5-4 | ASSFRDNQETQY
TRBV4-1 | ASSRTGLAGGTDTQY
TRBV5-1 | ASRGQANTEAF
TRBV19 | ASSFETEAF
TRBV5-1 | ASSWGDTEAF
TRBV6-5 | ASSYRQGAGTEAF
TRBV5-1 | ASSLEAGGPGEQY
TRBV4-1 | ASSRGLAETTYEQY
TRBV9 | ASSPNRAGRRHEQY
TRBV5-6 | ASSLGLFTGTEAF
TRBV6-5 | ASSYGEGSTEAF
TRBV9 | ASSADLAGEETQY
TRBV30 | AWAKKTGNNQPQH
TRBV5-1 | ASSLEPGLGEQY
TRBV6-5 | ASWEADTQY
TRBV30 | AWNTGDYGYT
TRBV6-1 | ASSRGEGYT
TRBV5-1 | ASSPTEHYGYT
TRBV9 | ASSVLADSSYNEQF
TRBV25-1 | ASRRDREPYEQY
TRBV5-6 | ASSLVRWGVNEKLF
TRBV27 | ASRQTGAYEQY
TRBV5-8 | ASSKRWGHAEAF
TRBV27 | ASSRTSPTSLMY